This TCR beta chain was identified in a study of blood T cell repertoires in COVID-19. Overall study context: Nucleic acid was either cDNA or gDNA, and it came from T cells, B-cell-depleted T cells, or PBMCs.

This CDR3 has 14 residues. The germline V gene has CDR1 GTSNPN and CDR2 SVGIG (reference sequence). Trimming cost V 2 bases and J 7 bases; bases outside gene matches: 4. Study processing details: Nucleated cell counts were estimated from reference gene primer amplification. The table came from immunoSEQ multiplex PCR; TCRdb's copy has only in-frame clones and leaves some out. V and J calls and clone size are copied from that table; D and trimming were computed from the DNA. The sample lists 140,000 to 150,000 clones, roughly four fifths occurring once. The study drew participants aged about 18 to 89 years from about two dozen US areas.

The chain carries TRBV30 and TRBJ1-6, with 8 bases fitting TRBD1. The material sequenced was PBMCs or T cells enriched from blood (not recorded which). The receptor was isolated from a woman aged 50 to 65 with acute COVID-19. The CDR3 spells CAWSLGTGNSPLHF. Written as DNA, the CDR3 is TGTGCCTGGAGTTTAGGGACAGGAAATTCACCCCTCCACTTT.